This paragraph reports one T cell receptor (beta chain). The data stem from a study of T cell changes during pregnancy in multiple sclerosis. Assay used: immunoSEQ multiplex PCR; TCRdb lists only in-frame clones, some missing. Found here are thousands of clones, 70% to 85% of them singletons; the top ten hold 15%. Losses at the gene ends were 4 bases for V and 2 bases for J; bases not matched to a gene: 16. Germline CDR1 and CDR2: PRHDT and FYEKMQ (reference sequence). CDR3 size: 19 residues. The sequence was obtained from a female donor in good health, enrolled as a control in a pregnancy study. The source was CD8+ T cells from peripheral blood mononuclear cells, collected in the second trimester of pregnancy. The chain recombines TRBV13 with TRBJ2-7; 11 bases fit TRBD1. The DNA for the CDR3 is TGTGCCAGCAGCTCATACTCCGGGACAGGGGGAATTTTGGCCTACGAGCAGTACTTC. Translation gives CASSSYSGTGGILAYEQYF. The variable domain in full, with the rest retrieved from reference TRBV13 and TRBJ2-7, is AAGVIQSPRHLIKEKRETATLKCYPIPRHDTVYWYQQGPGQDPQFLISFYEKMQSDKGSIPDRFSAQQFSDYHSELNMSSLELGDSALYFCASSSYSGTGGILAYEQYFGPGTRLTVT.